This T cell receptor (beta chain) is drawn from a study of cytomegalovirus exposure and HLA in healthy donors. Findings and caveats of the study: About 87% or about 30% of the time was how often most TCR beta V segments were productive, according to an earlier analysis. It was shown in a later analysis that HLA-associated TCR beta chains were more clonally expanded than other, equally common chains.

On this clone: Its antigen is unidentified.

60 Vbeta and 13 Jbeta primers were used in PCR. TCRdb's copy holds only in-frame clones and misses some; the assay was immunoSEQ multiplex PCR. The sample holds over 110,000 clones, 70% to 80% seen once. CDR3 length equals 14 residues. V lost 7 bases to trimming and J lost 0 bases, with 13 bases between them. In germline, CDR1 is SNHLY, CDR2 FYNNEI. This TCR came from a woman between 40 and 50 years old in good health and CMV-seropositive. Sample: PBMCs. V and J are TRBV2 and TRBJ2-7; D unresolved. CDR3 coding DNA: TGTGCCAGCAAGTACGGTAGTGGCTCCTACGAGCAGTACTTC. Translated: CASKYGSGSYEQYF.